This T cell receptor (beta chain) was retrieved from a study of prognosis after radiotherapy for stage I lung cancer (dated by TCRdb to the early 2020s). About the investigation overall: Roughly 20 stage I NSCLC patients were enrolled in Nanjing, China, between early 2018 and early 2019. No patient received concurrent therapy alongside SBRT. Ages in the cohort of approximately 13 men and about six women ranged from about 50 to 90 years, with a median of 74. Squamous cell carcinoma histology was identified in six to eight patients, and adenocarcinoma histology was identified in twelve patients. Oligometastatic NSCLC after surgical resection of the primary tumor was present in 5 or 6 patients, while newly diagnosed primary stage I lung tumors were present in fourteen. Every patient was regarded as medically inoperable, because of comorbidities in some 12 cases and refusal of surgery in more than 5 cases. For each of the 20 or so patients, one blood sample was taken before SBRT and one after, so the study sequenced about 38 samples in total. Distant metastases were developed by four of the 19 patients after SBRT, at a median of roughly 7 months, whereas no significant progression was observed in the other 15 patients. Peripheral blood TCR beta repertoires were profiled in stage I NSCLC patients before and after stereotactic body radiotherapy, and the repertoires were related to distant failure. SBRT was delivered in 3 to 5 fractions with a biologically effective dose of at least 100 Gy, and image-guided IMRT or VMAT was used for delivery. Points the paper makes about the study in general: The small cohort and short follow-up limited the study, so independent validation of the findings is needed. After SBRT, the number of unique TCR clones decreased (median around 10,000 before versus around 7,000 after; Wilcoxon paired P=0.011). Differences by metastasis status were reportedly seen in TRBV and TRBJ usage frequencies, involving two V genes at baseline and, after SBRT, nine V genes and two J genes. All reported P values were unadjusted for multiple comparisons. No determination of tumor specificity was made for expanded TCR clones. Post-SBRT Shannon entropy and its change from baseline were lower in patients who developed distant metastases; baseline Shannon entropy was not associated with metastases.

All patients had node-negative disease on CT and PET/CT, and none had a history of other malignancies or had previously received chemotherapy or radiotherapy. At each of two time points, around 5.7 milliliters of peripheral venous blood were collected in EDTA tubes. PBMCs were isolated by Ficoll-Paque Plus density-gradient centrifugation. Immediately after collection, samples were stored at -80 degrees C until analysis. A word on this clonotype: The antigen it binds to is not known. There are no base qualities to consult, and no much larger clone falls within one base.

From a lookup of the germline V gene (reference sequence), CDR1 and CDR2 are SEHNR and FQNEAQ. V and J lose 6 bases and 6 bases, and a span of 12 bases separates them. From its cysteine to its phenylalanine, the CDR3 spans 13 amino acids. Left in the record is the CDR3 DNA by itself, 39 bases read in frame from the first base. Two rounds of multiplex PCR on genomic DNA were used to amplify the TCR beta CDR3 region. In the first PCR round, primers specific to each TRBV and TRBJ gene were used, and the primer sequences were filed in Chinese patent CN105087789A. Universal primers were used in the second PCR round. The Roche High Pure PCR Template Preparation Kit was used to extract genomic DNA from frozen PBMCs. The libraries underwent paired-end sequencing with 151 bp reads on an Illumina HiSeq 3000. The published analysis was carried out like this. CutAdapt was used to remove raw reads lacking the multiplex PCR primer sequences. High-quality paired reads were merged into contigs with PEAR. By alignment to reference sequences, MiXCR assigned TRB V, D and J gene segments to each contig. CDR3 sequences were clustered by base quality and sequence similarity to remove sequencing errors. Diversity was calculated as Shannon entropy divided by the natural log of the number of productive TCR sequences. Clonality was computed as one minus the ratio of Shannon entropy to the natural log of the number of unique clonotypes. The Youden index of ROC curves was used to select progression-free survival cut-offs for repertoire metrics, and analyses were performed in R 3.5.3. The public reads were run again by TCRdb, first through fastp at Q25 and then through MiXCR, and only productive beta chains were kept. Each entry is one CDR3 protein sequence, shown with its most common DNA and genes. None of the V and J calls come from the authors' own analysis; TCRdb made them. Here the sample has fewer than 40,000 distinct CDR3 sequences; 30% to 35% occur a single time. Jointly, the top ten make up 16% of the sample.

The source was PBMCs, collected before or after stereotactic body radiation therapy (not recorded which). The receptor was derived from a donor aged 50 or older with non-small cell lung cancer. The rearrangement combines TRBV7-9 with TRBJ1-5; TRBD1 is possibly the D segment (6 matching bases). The CDR3 region: CASSGGAGQPQHF. The bases read TGTGCCAGCAGTGGGGGGGCGGGTCAGCCCCAGCATTTT.